One and the same sample provided the 18 T cell receptor beta chains below, sequenced in a study of blood T cell repertoires in COVID-19. Sequencing used immunoSEQ multiplex PCR; TCRdb keeps in-frame clones, though not all of them. The sample consists of around 200,000 clones, roughly 80% of them appearing once. What was sequenced was peripheral blood. The receptors here all came from a human donor in a cohort sampled during active COVID-19.

The chain uses TRBV11-2 and TRBJ1-6; possible D gene TRBD1, 6 bases. The CDR3 is 16 residues long. Germline lookup yields CDR1 SGHAT and CDR2 FQNNGV. V shed 4 bases and J shed 0 bases, with 10 bases lying between them. The CDR3 nucleotides are TGTGCCAGCAGCTCCAGGGGTTACTCCTATAATTCACCCCTCCACTTT. It yields the protein CASSSRGYSYNSPLHF. The complete variable domain, with remaining parts taken from reference TRBV11-2 and TRBJ1-6, reads EAGVAQSPRYKIIEKRQSVAFWCNPISGHATLYWYQQILGQGPKLLIQFQNNGVVDDSQLPKDRFSAERLKGVDSTLKIQPAKLEDSAVYLCASSSRGYSYNSPLHFGNGTRLTVT.

This chain connects TRBV5-1 to TRBJ1-4, with D unresolved. CDR1 is SGHRS, CDR2 YFSETQ, per germline. V lost 1 base and J lost 6, with 7 bases in between. The CDR3 is 13 amino acids. The DNA for the CDR3 is TGCGCCAGCAGCTTGCCCGGGGATGAAAAACTGTTTTTT. It specifies CASSLPGDEKLFF.

This clone is a singleton in its sample. The gene calls are TRBV2 and TRBJ2-1; D remains ambiguous. The germline V gene encodes CDR1 SNHLY and CDR2 FYNNEI. The CDR3 is 12 residues long. V lost 4 bases, J lost 8 bases, and 9 bases lay in between. The CDR3 loop is CASSVLVHEQFF. CDR3 nucleotide sequence: TGTGCCAGCAGTGTTCTAGTCCATGAGCAGTTCTTC.

The chain uses TRBV7-9 and TRBJ1-3, with 8 positions matching TRBD1. Germline lookup yields CDR1 SEHNR and CDR2 FQNEAQ (reference sequence). This CDR3 has 18 amino acids. Trimming at V came to 6 bases and at J to 0 bases, leaving 13 bases not matched to a gene. CDR3 loop: CASRSTRAGGSSGNTIYF. DNA for the CDR3: TGTGCCAGCAGATCTACCCGGGCAGGGGGCTCCTCTGGAAACACCATATATTTT.

This clone appeared a single time. The rearrangement joins TRBV25-1 to TRBJ1-4, with D hard to call. Germline V gene lookup returns CDR1 MGHDK and CDR2 SYGVNS. Trimming took off 6 bases at V and 3 bases at J, with 8 bases between the two ends. The CDR3 contains 13 residues. Written as DNA, the CDR3 is TGTGCCAGCAGCGGGTACTCTAATGAAAAACTGTTTTTT. This gives the protein CASSGYSNEKLFF.

CDR3 nucleotide sequence: TGCGCCAGCAGGAGTAGCGGGGGGGACGCCTACGAGCAGTACTTC. It codes for CASRSSGGDAYEQYF. This chain links TRBV5-1 with TRBJ2-7; 11 nucleotides line up with TRBD2. V dropped 5 bases and J dropped 2; count of bases not matched to a gene: 6. Germline V gene data show CDR1 as SGHRS and CDR2 as YFSETQ. The CDR3 runs to 15 residues.

The rearrangement links TRBV6-1 to TRBJ1-5; tentatively, D is TRBD1 (6 bases). The germline V and J ends were trimmed by 2 bases and 0 bases, with 20 bases remaining between them. Germline lookup yields CDR1 MNHNS and CDR2 SASEGT. The length of the CDR3 is 19 residues. CDR3 amino acids: CASSESAGVLGYSNQPQHF. The DNA for the CDR3 is TGTGCCAGCAGTGAATCAGCAGGGGTCTTGGGGTATAGCAATCAGCCCCAGCATTTT.

The gene calls are TRBV6-8 and TRBJ2-3, with a tentative D call TRBD1 (5 bases). CDR1 is MNHGY and CDR2 is SAAAGT in the germline V gene. The V end was cut by 0 bases, the J end by 0 bases, with 16 bases between. The CDR3 is 18 residues long. DNA for the CDR3: TGTGCCAGCAGTTACTCCCTTCCGGCCAGGGCTAGCACAGATACGCAGTATTTT. It is translated as CASSYSLPARASTDTQYF.

This chain joins TRBV6-5 and TRBJ2-3; 7 nucleotides line up with TRBD2. The J segment lost 1 base and the V segment lost 0 bases, leaving 1 base of the junction unmatched. Germline CDR1 is MNHEY and CDR2 is SVGAGI. The length of the CDR3 is 15 residues. CDR3 in amino acids: CASSYSGGGTDTQYF. The DNA of the CDR3 is TGTGCCAGCAGTTACTCGGGGGGGGGCACAGATACGCAGTATTTT.

The V gene is TRBV2, the J gene TRBJ1-1; a possible D gene is TRBD1 (5 bases). From germline, CDR1 is SNHLY and CDR2 FYNNEI. With 3 bases removed from V and 5 bases from J, the gap between germline ends came to 7 bases. The CDR3 has 12 amino acids. The CDR3 here is CASSERGTEAFF. For the CDR3, the DNA is TGTGCCAGCAGTGAGCGGGGGACTGAAGCTTTCTTT.

The rearrangement links TRBV2 to TRBJ2-7; a weak D match, TRBD1 (7 bases). The length of the CDR3 is 15 residues. V was trimmed by 3 bases and J by 6 bases, leaving 18 bases between them. Germline V lookup: CDR1 SNHLY, CDR2 FYNNEI. In DNA, the CDR3 is TGTGCCAGCAGTGAGTTTCGGAGGGGGCGGGGCGAGCAGTACTTC. This codes for CASSEFRRGRGEQYF.

This chain uses TRBV10-2 with TRBJ2-7; 12 bases agree with TRBD1. The CDR3 sequence is 18 residues long. Trimming at V came to 6 bases and at J to 4 bases, leaving 16 bases not matched to a gene. Germline loops: CDR1 WSHSY, CDR2 SAAADI. CDR3 coding DNA: TGCGCCAGCAGGGCGTGGGGGACAGGGGGCGCGAAAACTTACGAGCAGTACTTC. It specifies CASRAWGTGGAKTYEQYF.

This sequence joins TRBV2 and TRBJ1-5; D is possibly TRBD1 (5 bases). Looked up from germline, CDR1 is SNHLY and CDR2 is FYNNEI. Trimming cost V 6 bases and J 6 bases, with 9 bases left between them. This CDR3 has 12 amino acids. As DNA, the CDR3 is TGTGCCAGCAGGGGCGGGGGTCAGCCCCAGCATTTT. Encoded protein: CASRGGGQPQHF.

This rearrangement joins TRBV19 to TRBJ2-5, with TRBD1 matching 8 bases. The CDR3 is 16 amino acids. V was pared by 10 bases and J by 4 bases, with 17 bases of the junction left unmatched. Looked up from germline, CDR1 is LNHDA and CDR2 is SQIVND (reference sequence). The CDR3 sequence is CANPFPPRGPVETQYF. CDR3 nucleotide sequence: TGTGCCAACCCCTTTCCCCCCAGGGGGCCGGTAGAGACCCAGTACTTC.

CDR3 bases: TGCAGTCTCCCAGTTACACCTTCCAGCAATCAGCCCCAGCATTTT. It specifies CSLPVTPSSNQPQHF. The V gene is TRBV29-1, the J gene TRBJ1-5; D is unresolved. Germline lookup yields CDR1 SQVTM and CDR2 ANQGSEA. The CDR3 totals 15 residues. The full variable domain, with the rest looked up from reference TRBV29-1 and TRBJ1-5, is SAVISQKPSRDICQRGTSLTIQCQVDSQVTMMFWYRQQPGQSLTLIATANQGSEATYESGFVIDKFPISRPNLTFSTLTVSNMSPEDSSIYLCSLPVTPSSNQPQHFGDGTRLSIL.

This clone was detected only a few times. The J gene is TRBJ1-6, the V gene TRBV9, with 8 bases that match TRBD1. The V segment lost 3 bases and the J segment 4 bases; nucleotides outside the gene matches: 6. This CDR3 spans 16 amino acids. CDR1 is SGDLS and CDR2 is YYNGEE in the germline V gene. The CDR3 nucleotides are TGTGCCAGCAGCGCTTTCGACAGGGGTTATAATTCACCCCTCCACTTT. Amino acids: CASSAFDRGYNSPLHF.

Comment on this clone: Other nucleotide sequences in the sample specify the same CDR3. J is TRBJ2-4 and V is TRBV5-5; TRBD2 aligns across 11 bases. Germline V gene lookup returns CDR1 SGHKS and CDR2 YYEKEE (reference sequence). V lost 2 bases, J lost 0 bases, and 7 bases stayed unmatched. The CDR3 is made up of 18 amino acids. For the CDR3, the DNA is TGTGCCAGCAGCTTAACTAGCGGGGGATTCTTAGCCAAAAACATTCAGTACTTC. Translating it yields CASSLTSGGFLAKNIQYF. The full variable domain, with the rest looked up from reference TRBV5-5 and TRBJ2-4, is DAGVTQSPTHLIKTRGQQVTLRCSPISGHKSVSWYQQVLGQGPQFIFQYYEKEERGRGNFPDRFSARQFPNYSSELNVNALLLGDSALYLCASSLTSGGFLAKNIQYFGAGTRLSVL.

The V call is TRBV5-1, the J call TRBJ1-4; the D is unclear. With 3 bases removed from V and 8 bases from J, the gap between germline ends came to 14 bases. The CDR3 is made up of 14 amino acids. Germline lookup yields CDR1 SGHRS and CDR2 YFSETQ. CDR3 sequence reads: CASSSSGGGEKLFF. CDR3 DNA: TGCGCCAGCAGCTCTTCCGGAGGAGGAGAAAAACTGTTTTTT.